These 25 T cell receptor beta chains were sequenced from one sample in a study of T cell changes during pregnancy in multiple sclerosis. Profiling relied on immunoSEQ multiplex PCR, and the TCRdb table lists in-frame clones only, not all of them. The table records about 23,000 clones, more than 85% of them present only once. The input for sequencing was CD8+ T cells from peripheral blood mononuclear cells, taken in the first trimester of pregnancy. The receptors originated from a female donor with multiple sclerosis, enrolled in a pregnancy study.

The chain has TRBV6-5 and TRBJ1-2; the match to TRBD1 covers 9 bases. This CDR3 region has 13 residues. The V gene end was trimmed by 8 bases and the J gene end by 0 bases; junction bases not matched to a gene: 1. The germline CDR1 and CDR2 sequences are MNHEY and SVGAGI. DNA of the CDR3: TGTGCCAGCGGGACAGGGTCTAACTATGGCTACACCTTC. The encoded protein is CASGTGSNYGYTF.

CDR3 protein: CASSQDAGRLAGGPNEQFF. In DNA, the CDR3 is TGCGCCAGCAGCCAAGATGCAGGGAGACTAGCGGGAGGCCCCAATGAGCAGTTCTTC. The rearrangement uses TRBV4-3 and TRBJ2-1; 13 nucleotides match TRBD2. The germline CDR1 and CDR2 sequences are LGHNA and YSLEER. The V segment lost 0 bases and the J segment 6 bases; nucleotides outside the gene matches: 11. The CDR3 is made up of 19 amino acids.

The chain recombines TRBV4-3 with TRBJ1-1; D uncertain. V lost 2 bases to trimming and J lost 2 bases, with 12 bases between them. The CDR3 runs 15 residues. Germline V gene lookup returns CDR1 LGHNA and CDR2 YSLEER. The CDR3 coding sequence is TGCGCCAGCAGCCAATCCGTGGGCCCTAACACTGAAGCTTTCTTT. The encoded protein is CASSQSVGPNTEAFF.

The chain uses TRBV29-1 and TRBJ2-7; tentative D call: TRBD1 (5 bases). Germline values: CDR1 SQVTM, CDR2 ANQGSEA. CDR3 length: 13 amino acids. The germline V and J ends were trimmed by 5 bases and 2 bases, with 13 bases remaining between them. CDR3 coding DNA: TGCAGCGTTAGGGGTGAATGGACCTACGAGCAGTACTTC. Protein sequence: CSVRGEWTYEQYF.

This chain uses TRBV4-3 with TRBJ1-4; D is unresolved. Trimming took 0 bases from V and 6 from J, leaving 11 bases between them. This CDR3 spans 15 amino acids. Germline-derived CDR1 and CDR2 are LGHNA and YSLEER. In nucleotides, the CDR3 is TGCGCCAGCAGCCAAGATTCCCTGGCGGATGAAAAACTGTTTTTT. Translating gives CASSQDSLADEKLFF.

This clone was recorded only once. The chain joins TRBV15 to TRBJ2-2; possibly TRBD1 for D (7 bases). CDR3 size: 15 residues. Germline CDR1 LNHNV, CDR2 YYDKDF (reference sequence). Trimming took off 8 bases at V and 5 bases at J, with 18 bases between the two ends. For the CDR3, the DNA is TGTGCCACCGAAGAGGGCAGGGGGGAAACCGGGGAGCTGTTTTTT. As protein: CATEEGRGETGELFF.

V usage is TRBV6-1 and J usage is TRBJ2-2; 8 bases match TRBD2. The CDR3 has 16 residues. The V gene end was trimmed by 4 bases and the J gene end by 2 bases; junction bases not matched to a gene: 6. CDR1 and CDR2 from the germline V gene are MNHNS and SASEGT. CDR3 protein: CASSAELAVNTGELFF. The CDR3 nucleotides are TGTGCCAGCAGTGCAGAACTAGCGGTAAACACCGGGGAGCTGTTTTTT.

CDR3 coding DNA: TGTGCCAGCAGCTGGGCCGGGAACACTGAAGCTTTCTTT. This sequence encodes CASSWAGNTEAFF. The V call is TRBV5-4, the J call TRBJ1-1; D is unresolved. Germline values: CDR1 SGHNT, CDR2 YYREEE (reference sequence). Trimming cost V 3 bases and J 1 base, with 7 bases left between them. The CDR3 is made up of 13 amino acids.

The rearrangement uses TRBV14 and TRBJ2-7; D remains unclear. Germline loops: CDR1 SGHDN, CDR2 FVKESK. Trimming cost V 5 bases and J 4 bases, with 15 bases left between them. This CDR3 has 14 residues. CDR3 residues: CASSSVHLSYEQYF. The CDR3 DNA reads as TGTGCCAGCAGCAGCGTACATTTATCATACGAGCAGTACTTC.

The chain combines TRBV9 with TRBJ2-1; D unresolved. V lost 1 base to trimming and J lost 9 bases, with 5 bases between them. Per germline, CDR1 SGDLS and CDR2 YYNGEE. The CDR3 consists of 11 residues. The CDR3 DNA sequence: TGTGCCAGCAGCGTATCGAGTGAGCAGTTCTTC. Residues: CASSVSSEQFF.

The J gene is TRBJ2-3, the V gene TRBV5-3, with TRBD2 matching over 8 bases. TRBV5-3 is assigned to the ORF class and has an uncertain function. V gave up 8 bases and J gave up 4 bases; unmatched junction bases: 12. This CDR3 contains 15 residues. The CDR3 bases are TGTGCCAGCAGCCAAGAGCGAGCGGGAGCAGATACGCAGTATTTT. Its protein product is CASSQERAGADTQYF.

The chain employs TRBV29-1 and TRBJ2-7, with 7 bases fitting TRBD1. CDR1 and CDR2 (germline): SQVTM, ANQGSEA. This CDR3 contains 13 residues. J lost 0 bases, V lost 7 bases, and 6 bases had no gene match. The CDR3 nucleotides read TGCAGCGAGTTCCGGGACAGCTCCTACGAGCAGTACTTC. Translation gives CSEFRDSSYEQYF.

Here the CDR3 reads CAWSSFRGNGYTF. The CDR3 nucleotides read TGTGCCTGGAGTTCGTTCAGAGGGAATGGCTACACCTTC. The gene calls are TRBV30 and TRBJ1-2; D call uncertain. Looked up from germline, CDR1 is GTSNPN and CDR2 is SVGIG (reference sequence). The ends were cut back, 2 bases at V and 6 bases at J, with 13 bases in the middle. The CDR3 runs 13 residues.

The rearrangement joins TRBV29-1 to TRBJ1-2, with D perhaps matching TRBD1 (5 bases). The germline V and J ends were trimmed by 2 bases and 4 bases, with 11 bases remaining between them. CDR1 SQVTM and CDR2 ANQGSEA come from the germline V gene. The CDR3 is 13 residues long. The CDR3 here is CSVESRAGYGYTF. The CDR3 region has the DNA TGCAGCGTTGAAAGCAGGGCTGGCTATGGCTACACCTTC.

The rearrangement joins TRBV7-6 to TRBJ2-5, with D perhaps TRBD1 (6 bases). The CDR3 runs to 14 residues. Trimming took off 5 bases at V and 0 bases at J, with 10 bases between the two ends. Germline CDR1 is SGHVS and CDR2 is FNYEAQ. In DNA form, the CDR3 reads TGTGCCAGCAGCCAGGACAGAAACCAAGAGACCCAGTACTTC. It yields the protein CASSQDRNQETQYF.

A remark on this clone: One end of the junction is discordant with germline, which a read error may explain. This chain uses TRBV5-5 with TRBJ2-2; D possibly corresponds to TRBD2 (5 bases). The CDR3 length is 15 residues. Germline values: CDR1 SGHKS, CDR2 YYEKEE (reference sequence). CDR3 nucleotide sequence: TGCGCCAGCAGCCAATATGAGGGAAGCACCGGGGAGCTGTTTTTT. The encoded protein is CASSQYEGSTGELFF. Full variable domain (rest looked up from reference TRBV5-5 and TRBJ2-2): DAGVTQSPTHLIKTRGQQVTLRCSPISGHKSVSWYQQVLGQGPQFIFQYYEKEERGRGNFPDRFSARQFPNYSSELNVNALLLGDSALYLCASSQYEGSTGELFFGEGSRLTVL.

The chain combines TRBV2 with TRBJ2-7; D not resolved. Germline CDR1 and CDR2: SNHLY and FYNNEI. This CDR3 region has 15 residues. V lost 5 bases and J 0 bases, leaving 14 bases between the germline ends. The CDR3 DNA follows: TGTGCCAGCAGTAGAGGCAGTAGCAACTCCTACGAGCAGTACTTC. This codes for CASSRGSSNSYEQYF.

V is TRBV19 and J is TRBJ1-2; D remains unclear. This CDR3 is 12 amino acids long. The V end lost 3 bases, the J end lost 8 bases, and 10 bases lay between the germline ends. The germline V gene has CDR1 LNHDA and CDR2 SQIVND (reference sequence). The CDR3 sequence: CASSITGSGYTF. The DNA of the CDR3 is TGTGCCAGTAGTATTACGGGGTCCGGCTACACCTTC.

The chain joins TRBV6-5 to TRBJ2-2; D not certain. V was trimmed by 2 bases and J by 3 bases, leaving 7 bases between them. This CDR3 contains 14 residues. Germline CDR1 and CDR2: MNHEY and SVGAGI. The CDR3 here is CASSYERYTGELFF. The CDR3 bases are TGTGCCAGCAGTTACGAGCGCTACACCGGGGAGCTGTTTTTT.

The gene calls are TRBV19 and TRBJ1-3; 9 nucleotides line up with TRBD1. V lost 5 bases and J lost 0; bases outside the gene matches: 8. Germline V gene data show CDR1 as LNHDA and CDR2 as SQIVND (reference sequence). This CDR3 spans 17 amino acids. CDR3 protein: CASSGLGQGSSGNTIYF. DNA of the CDR3: TGTGCCAGTAGTGGTCTTGGACAGGGGAGCTCTGGAAACACCATATATTTT.

V gene TRBV2 combines with J gene TRBJ2-3; 11 nucleotides match TRBD2. Germline CDR1 SNHLY, CDR2 FYNNEI. This CDR3 spans 15 amino acids. Trimming removed 11 bases from V and 2 bases from J; junction bases left unmatched: 9. The CDR3 DNA follows: TGTGCCTCCAACAGACTAGCGGGGACCACAGATACGCAGTATTTT. This sequence encodes CASNRLAGTTDTQYF. Complete variable domain (other parts from reference TRBV2 and TRBJ2-3): EPEVTQTPSHQVTQMGQEVILRCVPISNHLYFYWYRQILGQKVEFLVSFYNNEISEKSEIFDDQFSVERPDGSNFTLKIRSTKLEDSAMYFCASNRLAGTTDTQYFGPGTRLTVL.

The chain uses TRBV4-3 and TRBJ2-3, with a weak D call TRBD2 (6 bases). The CDR3 is 16 amino acids. Germline CDR1 and CDR2: LGHNA and YSLEER. Trimming took 1 base from V and 5 from J, leaving 16 bases between them. CDR3 protein: CASSQALSREGDTQYF. The CDR3 DNA reads as TGCGCCAGCAGCCAAGCCCTTTCGCGGGAAGGAGATACGCAGTATTTT.

DNA of the CDR3: TGTGCCAGCAGCTTAGGGCAGCGGGTTACGACCTACGAGCAGTACTTC. Its protein is CASSLGQRVTTYEQYF. This chain links TRBV11-3 with TRBJ2-7; D possibly corresponds to TRBD2 (6 bases). V was clipped by 1 base and J by 2 bases, with 15 bases between them. This CDR3 comprises 16 residues. The V gene's germline CDR1 is SGHNT and CDR2 YENEEA.

The chain uses TRBV7-9 and TRBJ2-3; no clear D gene. The CDR3 has 12 residues. From germline, CDR1 is SEHNR and CDR2 FQNEAQ (reference sequence). V lost 5 bases to trimming and J lost 3 bases, with 6 bases between them. DNA for the CDR3: TGTGCCAGCAGCCTTTCGACAGATACGCAGTATTTT. Protein: CASSLSTDTQYF.

This chain joins TRBV11-2 and TRBJ2-1; TRBD2 aligns across 12 bases. CDR1 is SGHAT, CDR2 FQNNGV, per germline. With 2 bases clipped from V and 5 bases from J, the junction kept 1 base outside the gene matches. The CDR3 length is 15 residues. The CDR3 reads CASSLRLAGDNEQFF. The CDR3 DNA sequence: TGTGCCAGCAGCTTAAGACTAGCGGGGGACAATGAGCAGTTCTTC. The complete variable domain, with remaining parts taken from reference TRBV11-2 and TRBJ2-1, reads EAGVAQSPRYKIIEKRQSVAFWCNPISGHATLYWYQQILGQGPKLLIQFQNNGVVDDSQLPKDRFSAERLKGVDSTLKIQPAKLEDSAVYLCASSLRLAGDNEQFFGPGTRLTVL.